This T cell receptor beta chain came from a study of OX40 agonist ivuxolimab in advanced cancers. Overall study: An agonistic human IgG2 monoclonal antibody against OX40 (CD134) was given.

General observations from the study: Certain nonresponders additionally had low normalized T-cell clonal expansion.

Profiling relied on immunoSEQ multiplex PCR, and the TCRdb table lists in-frame clones only, not all of them. The data hold over 55,000 clones, with 90% to 95% observed a single time. The length of the CDR3 is 15 residues. In germline, CDR1 is MNHEY, CDR2 SVGAGI. V was trimmed by 7 bases and J by 3 bases, leaving 18 bases between them. A remark on this clone: Its specificity is unknown.

Specimen: CD4+ or CD8+ T cells sorted from blood, collected in a trial of the OX40 agonist ivuxolimab. This rearrangement joins TRBV6-5 to TRBJ1-1; perhaps TRBD1 as D (6 bases). This sequence was found in an adult with an advanced solid tumor such as melanoma, head and neck, liver or kidney cancer. The CDR3 bases are TGTGCCAGCAAACCGGCCAACAGGGACGACACTGAAGCTTTCTTT. Encoded protein: CASKPANRDDTEAFF.